What follows are 8 T cell receptor beta chains derived from one specimen sequenced in a study of T cell repertoires in ileal Crohn's disease. The repertoire was sequenced with immunoSEQ multiplex PCR; TCRdb's copy has only in-frame clones and lacks some. This sample has 15,000 or so clones; 84% occur once, and the top ten carry 6.5%. Sequenced input: ileal tissue. The receptors here all came from an adult with Crohn's disease.

V usage is TRBV6-5 and J usage is TRBJ2-7, with 11 bases lining up with TRBD1. CDR1 and CDR2 (germline): MNHEY, SVGAGI. The CDR3 loop spans 14 amino acids. V gave up 2 bases and J gave up 4 bases; unmatched junction bases: 1. Here the CDR3 DNA reads TGTGCCAGCAGTTACGGGACAGGGGGATACGAGCAGTACTTC. Translated: CASSYGTGGYEQYF.

DNA for the CDR3: TGTGCCAGCACCCTCCGCGTCGGGGAGGCGAACACTGAAGCTTTCTTT. Its translation is CASTLRVGEANTEAFF. The chain links TRBV27 to TRBJ1-1; no firm D call. Germline CDR1 reads MNHEY; CDR2 reads SMNVEV (reference sequence). Trimming took 7 bases from V and 1 from J, leaving 19 bases between them. The CDR3 totals 16 residues.

The V and J genes are TRBV4-1 and TRBJ1-5; no reliable D call. Germline-derived CDR1 and CDR2 are MGHRA and YSYEKL. The V gene lost 1 base and the J gene lost 4 bases, with 11 bases spanning the gap. The CDR3 spans 15 residues. In DNA form, the CDR3 reads TGCGCCAGCAGCCAAGTACTGACTTCAAATCAGCCCCAGCATTTT. Encoded protein: CASSQVLTSNQPQHF.

This chain joins TRBV30 and TRBJ2-7, with 7 bases matching TRBD2. This CDR3 contains 14 residues. From germline, CDR1 is GTSNPN and CDR2 SVGIG (reference sequence). V lost 4 bases to trimming and J lost 2 bases; unmatched junction nucleotides: 8. This chain's CDR3 is CAWIGKAGAYEQYF. DNA of the CDR3: TGTGCCTGGATTGGCAAGGCGGGAGCCTACGAGCAGTACTTC.

This chain connects TRBV28 to TRBJ1-2; D not certain. The CDR3 is made up of 12 amino acids. The V end lost 7 bases, the J end lost 0 bases, and 6 bases lay between the germline ends. From germline, CDR1 is MDHEN and CDR2 SYDVKM. CDR3 sequence: CASKRTNYGYTF. The CDR3 DNA is TGTGCCAGCAAGAGAACTAACTATGGCTACACCTTC.

The chain is built from TRBV4-1 and TRBJ1-4; no definite D call. V gave up 0 bases and J gave up 7 bases, with 12 bases separating them. The CDR3 is made up of 15 amino acids. Germline-derived CDR1 and CDR2 are MGHRA and YSYEKL. The CDR3 reads CASSQDRGRGEKLFF. As DNA, the CDR3 is TGCGCCAGCAGCCAAGATCGAGGGAGAGGTGAAAAACTGTTTTTT.

The CDR3 bases are TGTGCCAGCAGCTTATGGCCCTCTAGCAATCAGCCCCAGCATTTT. Its translation: CASSLWPSSNQPQHF. This chain links TRBV7-2 with TRBJ1-5; no firm D call. CDR3 length: 15 amino acids. CDR1 SGHTA and CDR2 FQGNSA come from the germline V gene. V was shortened by 2 bases and J by 0 bases, with 8 bases between the two germline ends.

This rearrangement joins TRBV4-1 to TRBJ2-2; the match to TRBD1 covers 10 bases. Germline trimming cut 1 base from V and 8 bases from J; bases unmatched to any gene: 7. This CDR3 is built from 16 residues. CDR1 is MGHRA, CDR2 YSYEKL, per germline. In nucleotides, the CDR3 is TGCGCCAGCAGCCAAGGGACAGGGGGTTGGGGAGGGGAGCTGTTTTTT. Its translation: CASSQGTGGWGGELFF.